This entry lists 16 T cell receptor beta chains sequenced from one sample in a study of human T cells and chemical hapten exposure. TCRdb recomputed calls from the RACE reads with MiXCR, one row per CDR3 protein. The repertoire consists of some 110,000 distinct CDR3 sequences, with approximately 10% occurring once and the leading ten covering around 2.5%. Time point: patch test 3, about 24 weeks after DPC sensitization. Indicated treatment: therapeutic diphenylcyclopropenone sensitization with weekly scalp DPC. This sample comprised whole blood, obtained in connection with sensitization to the hapten diphenylcyclopropenone (DPC). All receptors come from a woman aged 45 to 65 with alopecia areata. Some clones in this sample may be carry-over from other donors' samples.

The chain employs TRBV20-1 and TRBJ2-1; D is possibly TRBD1 or TRBD2 (5 bases each). Trimming shortened V by 4 bases and J by 6 bases, and 10 bases separated the two germline ends. This CDR3 has 12 residues. In germline, CDR1 is DFQATT, CDR2 SNEGSKA (reference sequence). The CDR3 loop reads CSAMGPRNEQFF. CDR3 sequence (DNA): TGCAGTGCTATGGGACCGCGCAATGAGCAGTTCTTC.

The V gene is TRBV6-6, the J gene TRBJ2-1; 8 positions agree with TRBD2. V lost 6 bases, J lost 3 bases, and 7 bases stayed unmatched. Germline CDR1 is MNHNY and CDR2 is SVGAGI (reference sequence). This CDR3 comprises 15 residues. CDR3 in amino acids: CASSITSGFYNEQFF. The CDR3 DNA follows: TGTGCCAGCAGCATCACTAGCGGCTTCTACAATGAGCAGTTCTTC.

The chain carries TRBV11-2 and TRBJ2-1; the D is unclear. CDR3 size: 13 residues. V lost 4 bases and J 7 bases, leaving 11 bases between the germline ends. The germline V gene has CDR1 SGHAT and CDR2 FQNNGV. The CDR3 DNA is TGTGCCAGCAGCTATTCAGGAATTAATGAGCAGTTCTTC. This codes for CASSYSGINEQFF.

This clonotype was detected many times. V is TRBV29-1 and J is TRBJ2-3, with 14 nucleotides matching TRBD2. The CDR3 is made up of 14 amino acids. Germline V gene data show CDR1 as SQVTM and CDR2 as ANQGSEA. V gave up 8 bases and J gave up 1 base; unmatched junction bases: 2. The CDR3 protein is CSWTSGRRTDTQYF. The DNA of the CDR3 is TGCAGCTGGACTAGCGGGAGGCGCACAGATACGCAGTATTTT.

This chain joins TRBV27 and TRBJ1-1; D gene uncertain. The V and J ends lost 1 base and 4 bases respectively, with 10 bases between them. Germline CDR1 reads MNHEY; CDR2 reads SMNVEV (reference sequence). The CDR3 sequence is 14 residues long. In DNA form, the CDR3 reads TGTGCCAGCAGTTTATTGAGTTCGGGCACTGAAGCTTTCTTT. Encoded protein: CASSLLSSGTEAFF.

The chain recombines TRBV3-1 with TRBJ2-3; 10 bases map to TRBD2. Looked up from germline, CDR1 is LGHDT and CDR2 is YNNKEL (reference sequence). V trimming: 4 bases; J trimming: 6 bases; junction bases outside the gene matches: 10. The CDR3 has 16 amino acids. The DNA of the CDR3 is TGTGCCAGCAGCCTCGTTAGCGGGGGGCTGCTGGATACGCAGTATTTT. Its protein product is CASSLVSGGLLDTQYF.

This clonotype was recorded many times. The gene calls are TRBV29-1 and TRBJ2-2; possibly TRBD2 for D (5 bases). Germline V gives CDR1 SQVTM, CDR2 ANQGSEA. This CDR3 has 12 residues. V lost 8 bases to trimming and J lost 5 bases, with 12 bases between them. The CDR3 reads CSSRGQTGELFF. The DNA of the CDR3 is TGCAGCTCGAGAGGGCAGACCGGGGAGCTGTTTTTT.

The table lists this clonotype with a few counts. This chain joins TRBV2 and TRBJ1-1; weak D call: TRBD1 (5 bases). Deletions cut 3 bases from V and 10 bases from J, with 15 bases between. The germline V gene encodes CDR1 SNHLY and CDR2 FYNNEI. The CDR3 runs 13 residues. The CDR3 DNA sequence: TGTGCCAGCAGTGAGGTGGGGGGACCAACAGCTTTCTTT. It specifies CASSEVGGPTAFF.

This clonotype turned up a few times. The rearrangement uses TRBV7-2 and TRBJ2-6; D is ambiguous. The germline V gene has CDR1 SGHTA and CDR2 FQGNSA. V lost 5 bases, J lost 0 bases, and 11 bases lay in between. This CDR3 is 16 amino acids long. CDR3 sequence (DNA): TGTGCCAGCAGCCCCCTAATCTCCTCTGGGGCCAACGTCCTGACTTTC. It translates to CASSPLISSGANVLTF.

This clonotype has just a few counts. The V call is TRBV20-1, the J call TRBJ2-5; 7 nucleotides line up with TRBD2. This CDR3 has 14 amino acids. Trimming at V came to 0 bases and at J to 4 bases, leaving 5 bases not matched to a gene. Per the germline V gene, CDR1 is DFQATT and CDR2 is SNEGSKA (reference sequence). CDR3 sequence: CSAREGTIGETQYF. In nucleotides, the CDR3 is TGCAGTGCTAGAGAGGGGACTATCGGAGAGACCCAGTACTTC.

The gene calls are TRBV2 and TRBJ1-5, with a tentative D call TRBD1 (5 bases). From germline, CDR1 is SNHLY and CDR2 FYNNEI. This CDR3 contains 12 residues. Trimming took off 3 bases at V and 11 bases at J, with 11 bases between the two ends. CDR3 amino acids: CASSEEGLAQHF. DNA for the CDR3: TGTGCCAGCAGTGAGGAGGGGCTGGCCCAGCATTTT.

The chain recombines TRBV20-1 with TRBJ2-7; D could derive from TRBD1 or TRBD2 (5 bases each). Trimming shortened V by 6 bases and J by 3 bases, and 15 bases separated the two germline ends. The germline gives CDR1 DFQATT, CDR2 SNEGSKA (reference sequence). This CDR3 is 13 amino acids long. In DNA, the CDR3 is TGCAGTGCCAATACGAGGGACCTCTACGAGCAGTACTTC. As protein: CSANTRDLYEQYF.

This clonotype came up once. Germline and junction disagree at one end, which may indicate a read error. The rearrangement uses TRBV27 and TRBJ1-5; TRBD1 aligns across 11 bases. CDR1 is MNHEY and CDR2 is SMNVEV in the germline V gene (reference sequence). The CDR3 length is 17 residues. The CDR3 loop is CASRSLTSGTGGQPQDF. CDR3 sequence (DNA): TGTGCCAGCAGATCCCTTACTTCCGGGACAGGGGGTCAGCCCCAGGATTTT.

This clonotype was counted only a few times. This chain uses TRBV3-1 with TRBJ2-7, with a tentative D call TRBD2 (6 bases). V lost 8 bases and J 2 bases, leaving 10 bases between the germline ends. This CDR3 is built from 12 residues. Germline CDR1 is LGHDT and CDR2 is YNNKEL (reference sequence). The CDR3 spells CASSGGTYEQYF. In nucleotides, the CDR3 is TGTGCCAGCTCCGGGGGAACCTACGAGCAGTACTTC.

This clonotype was counted at least ten times. The rearrangement uses TRBV20-1 and TRBJ2-3, with 12 positions matching TRBD2. The junction had 8 bases not matched to a gene; V was cut back by 3 bases and J by 4 bases. The CDR3 is 16 amino acids. Per the germline V gene, CDR1 is DFQATT and CDR2 is SNEGSKA (reference sequence). The CDR3 DNA sequence: TGCAGTGCTAGGGCTACTAGCGGGGGGAACCCAGATACGCAGTATTTT. Protein product: CSARATSGGNPDTQYF.

This clonotype was recorded a few times. For the CDR3, the DNA is TGCAGCGTTGAAGTTCTCGGGTCTCCCTACGAGCAGTACTTC. It is translated as CSVEVLGSPYEQYF. This chain uses TRBV29-1 with TRBJ2-7; D is ambiguous. The CDR3 is 14 residues long. In germline, CDR1 is SQVTM, CDR2 ANQGSEA. V was shortened by 1 base and J by 2 bases, with 12 bases between the two germline ends.